These T cell receptor beta chains were read from a single sample in a study of vaccination and CD4 T cells after COVID-19. TCRdb itself ran the PCR reads through MiXCR, one entry per CDR3 protein. The sample consists of roughly 15,000 distinct CDR3 sequences, approximately 51% of them appearing once. The antigens these receptors bind are not known. The sample in question was cultured CD4+ T cells from blood, obtained after SARS-CoV-2 vaccination. These receptors originate from a human donor with COVID-19. The CDR3 runs from the conserved cysteine through the conserved F or W.

cdr3_aa cdr3_length j_call v_call
CASNPGLAGGGTDTQYF 17 TRBJ2-3 TRBV19
CAISPPDRVYGYTF 14 TRBJ1-2 TRBV10-3
CASSPPAGASYEQYF 15 TRBJ2-7 TRBV27
CASSLEGTKGYTF 13 TRBJ1-2 TRBV5-1
CSASTGNSASDEQYF 15 TRBJ2-7 TRBV20-1
CASTPGNNQPQHF 13 TRBJ1-5 TRBV6-2/TRBV6-3
CASSKFWAGGKLRDEQFF 18 TRBJ2-1 TRBV21-1
CASSVEPSYEQYF 13 TRBJ2-7 TRBV19
CASSSDSIGQPQHF 14 TRBJ1-5 TRBV12-3/TRBV12-4
CASSLVVLGTDTQYF 15 TRBJ2-3 TRBV7-9
CSPLKAGTGGNTIYF 15 TRBJ1-3 TRBV20-1
CASSEDRGNYGYTF 14 TRBJ1-2 TRBV6-1
CASSPGGGTPQHF 13 TRBJ1-5 TRBV12-3/TRBV12-4
CASSEGGVRRPRADNEQFF 19 TRBJ2-1 TRBV6-1
CASSGPNTNYGYTF 14 TRBJ1-2 TRBV10-2
CSARRREPTDTQYF 14 TRBJ2-3 TRBV20-1
CASSSRGLEQYF 12 TRBJ2-7 TRBV6-2/TRBV6-3
CSARSKDWPPHETQYF 16 TRBJ2-5 TRBV20-1
CASSLQGSPLHF 12 TRBJ1-6 TRBV11-3
CASSNPLGRGSTDTQYF 17 TRBJ2-3 TRBV7-6
CASSQGPGLAGYEQYF 16 TRBJ2-7 TRBV4-2
CASSLGTGASSYNSPLHF 18 TRBJ1-6 TRBV5-5
CSARTGSAWGTEAFF 15 TRBJ1-1 TRBV20-1
CASSAPGAIPQHF 13 TRBJ1-5 TRBV6-1
CASSLVGEQYF 11 TRBJ2-7 TRBV7-9
CASADPTYGSYEQYF 15 TRBJ2-7 TRBV6-1
CANPGRGTEAFF 12 TRBJ1-1 TRBV27
CASRQASQPQHF 12 TRBJ1-5 TRBV6-1
CSASGEFGTGELFF 14 TRBJ2-2 TRBV20-1
CAAESGSNQPQHF 13 TRBJ1-5 TRBV6-1
CASSSHVVGGYDEQYF 16 TRBJ2-7 TRBV6-5
CATSDGLAGGPNTGELFF 18 TRBJ2-2 TRBV24-1
CASHAGTGYSGNTIYF 16 TRBJ1-3 TRBV6-1
CASSGLAGKTQYF 13 TRBJ2-5 TRBV11-3
CSASGIRGPGTYEQYF 16 TRBJ2-7 TRBV20-1
CASRAHVQGQPQHF 14 TRBJ1-5 TRBV6-1
CASSFSQGGYTF 12 TRBJ1-2 TRBV12-3/TRBV12-4
CSASTLAGGRVDQETQYF 18 TRBJ2-5 TRBV20-1
CASSLWGSLLEQYF 14 TRBJ2-7 TRBV5-5
CASSALPTGYEQYF 14 TRBJ2-7 TRBV6-2/TRBV6-3
CSASNSETQYF 11 TRBJ2-5 TRBV20-1
CASRRQRNQPQHF 13 TRBJ1-5 TRBV6-1
CAISGYIPGDTEAFF 15 TRBJ1-1 TRBV10-3
CSARRLGTGVSPLHF 15 TRBJ1-6 TRBV20-1
CASSESLTTDTQYF 14 TRBJ2-3 TRBV10-1
CASSMALNTEAFF 13 TRBJ1-1 TRBV19
CSAGGGGKSPLHF 13 TRBJ1-6 TRBV20-1
CASSAGTNPANEQFF 15 TRBJ2-1 TRBV5-1
CSAREGSGRQPQHF 14 TRBJ1-5 TRBV20-1
CASRPSTGNTEAFF 14 TRBJ1-1 TRBV5-1
CASSSNPGQGAREQYF 16 TRBJ2-7 TRBV7-6
CASSFWEGQRQETQYF 16 TRBJ2-5 TRBV12-3/TRBV12-4
CASSLISGGKSGELFF 16 TRBJ2-2 TRBV7-2
CASSQNGGGRASQETQYF 18 TRBJ2-5 TRBV4-2
CASSLGEKGSGSDTQYF 17 TRBJ2-3 TRBV7-2
CATDSANQPQHF 12 TRBJ1-5 TRBV19
CATSSATGATQPQHF 15 TRBJ1-5 TRBV6-2/TRBV6-3
CASSYGSRGRRQPQHF 16 TRBJ1-5 TRBV6-5
CASSLEGGYGYTF 13 TRBJ1-2 TRBV5-1
CASSLGLAGGLNTGELFF 18 TRBJ2-2 TRBV7-2